This TCR beta chain was found in a study of T cell responses to AZD1222 COVID-19 vaccine (dated by TCRdb to the early 2020s). Regarding the complete study: AZD1222 recipients with second doses at about 4 weeks or about 12 weeks were pooled, because spike-specific TCR depth and breadth did not differ between schedules. TCR sequencing covered approximately 230 trial participants: 207 given two doses of AZD1222 and 26 given two doses of MenACWY control vaccine. Enrollment into the trials was organized by age into subgroups of 18-55, 56-69 and 70-plus years, and those subgroups contained approximately 160, 26 and 62 TCR-sequenced participants, respectively.

The CDR3 regions of human TCRbeta chains were subjected to immunosequencing. The study's processing was this. Repertoire TCRs were matched against a reference library of SARS-CoV-2-specific TCRs generated with the MIRA antigen-specificity platform. Breadth was defined as the fraction of unique TCRs that were SARS-CoV-2-associated, and depth was defined as the fraction of total T cells that were SARS-CoV-2-associated. Using the MIRA data, every spike-specific TCR was mapped to the spike region that the TCR reacted to and assigned to either a CD4 or a CD8 class. Log10-transformed breadth and depth values were compared by one-way ANOVA with Sidak's multiple comparisons tests. What TCRdb holds here is the immuneACCESS table cut down to in-frame rearrangements. Part of the clones is not present; checked against another copy, under half of the missing clones reflect an unresolved V gene, and the others are unexplained. V, J and clone size were drawn from that table, and D and trimming were deduced from the DNA. Present in this sample are 150,000 to 200,000 clones, around 95% of which were seen just once. The ten largest account for 0.64% of the sample.

With respect to this clone: The antigen this receptor binds is unknown. Within one base of it there is no much larger clone, and no base qualities were kept.

What the research found in general, with its limitations: Because no day 14 peak-response samples were available, repertoires were characterized only after the peak T cell response. Reportedly, close to half of the unique spike-specific TCRs recognized epitopes lying outside the regions that are mutated in the B.1.351 and B.1.1.7 variants. The whole spike protein was spanned by vaccine-associated CD4 TCRs, and dominant responses were seen in regions 160-218 and 743-854. A significant rise in spike-specific TCR breadth and depth was observed after two AZD1222 doses relative to day 0 and relative to MenACWY recipients. Conclusions about previously exposed vaccinees are limited because only five to seven AZD1222 recipients were SARS-CoV-2 seropositive at baseline. Participants were mostly white British, with more females than males. The authors suggested clonal diversity may have been underestimated. In the small 56-69-year group, the increase in depth fell short of significance, most likely because of low power.

Sample time point, as interpreted from the label and publication: baseline before first vaccination. Samples from vaccinated people were obtained from the UK trials COV001 and COV002, which included a single-blind randomized controlled phase 2/3 trial of AZD1222 (ChAdOx1 nCoV-19) in healthy adults. For TCRbeta chain sequencing, PBMC samples from trial participants were taken at day 0 and at day 28 after the second dose. V and J are truncated by 3 bases and 4 bases respectively, leaving an intervening sequence of 9 bases. The CDR3 holds 13 amino acids from the cysteine to the phenylalanine. CDR3 DNA only is kept here, 39 bases in frame from base 1. CDR1 and CDR2 are drawn from the germline V gene: MDHEN, SYDVKM.

The sequences come from peripheral blood, collected on day 0 of AZD1222 vaccination. This clonotype was sampled from an adult in good health. The chain links TRBV28 with TRBJ1-1; TRBD1 is a weak D gene call, 5 bases matching. The nucleotide sequence reads as follows: TGTGCCAGCAGTTTGGCCGGGGGCACTGAAGCTTTCTTT. This gives the protein CASSLAGGTEAFF.